This entry features one T cell receptor (beta chain) sequence. Its antigen is still unknown. The quantity of total RNA per TCR library was 3,000 to 4,500 ng. A template switching step added UMIs, each with a 6-nucleotide sample barcode. From its re-call of the 5' RACE reads, TCRdb lists each CDR3 protein once, without DNA. Here the sample table reports some 89,000 distinct CDR3 sequences. This record belongs to a study of monozygotic twins with inflammatory bowel disease. The study's findings and limits: IBD patients, compared with healthy twins, shared fewer clonotypes with others (especially with disease activity).

Total RNA from whole blood was isolated with no T cell sorting. The germline V gene has CDR1 SGHVS and CDR2 FQNEAQ. This CDR3 region has 16 residues. V usage is TRBV7-8 and J usage is TRBJ1-4. Sequenced sample: blood. This receptor was identified in a human donor with ulcerative colitis or Crohn's disease, or a healthy co-twin of an affected twin (not recorded which). CDR3 residues: CASSLGASPTNEKLFF.